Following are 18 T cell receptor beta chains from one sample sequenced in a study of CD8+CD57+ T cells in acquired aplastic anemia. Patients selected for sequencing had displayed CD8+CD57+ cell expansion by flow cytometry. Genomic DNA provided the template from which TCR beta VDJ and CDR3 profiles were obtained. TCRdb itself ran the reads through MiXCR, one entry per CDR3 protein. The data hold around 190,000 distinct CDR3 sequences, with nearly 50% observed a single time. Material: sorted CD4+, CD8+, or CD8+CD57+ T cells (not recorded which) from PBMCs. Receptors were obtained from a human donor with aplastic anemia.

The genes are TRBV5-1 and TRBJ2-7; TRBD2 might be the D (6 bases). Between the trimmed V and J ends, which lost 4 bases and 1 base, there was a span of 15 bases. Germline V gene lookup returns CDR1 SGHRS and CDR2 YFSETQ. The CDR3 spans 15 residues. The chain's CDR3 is CASSRGTVDSYEQYF. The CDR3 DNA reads TGCGCCAGCAGCCGCGGGACGGTCGATTCCTACGAGCAGTACTTC. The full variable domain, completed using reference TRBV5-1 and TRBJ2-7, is KAGVTQTPRYLIKTRGQQVTLSCSPISGHRSVSWYQQTPGQGLQFLFEYFSETQRNKGNFPGRFSGRQFSNSRSEMNVSTLELGDSALYLCASSRGTVDSYEQYFGPGTRLTVT.

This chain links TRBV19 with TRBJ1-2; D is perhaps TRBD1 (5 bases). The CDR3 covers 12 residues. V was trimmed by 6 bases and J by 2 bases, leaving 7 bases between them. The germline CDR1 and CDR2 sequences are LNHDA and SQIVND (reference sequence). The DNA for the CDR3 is TGTGCCAGTAGACGACAGAACTATGGCTACACCTTC. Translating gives CASRRQNYGYTF. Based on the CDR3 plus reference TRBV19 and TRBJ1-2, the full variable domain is DGGITQSPKYLFRKEGQNVTLSCEQNLNHDAMYWYRQDPGQGLRLIYYSQIVNDFQKGDIAEGYSVSREKKESFPLTVTSAQKNPTAFYLCASRRQNYGYTFGSGTRLTVV.

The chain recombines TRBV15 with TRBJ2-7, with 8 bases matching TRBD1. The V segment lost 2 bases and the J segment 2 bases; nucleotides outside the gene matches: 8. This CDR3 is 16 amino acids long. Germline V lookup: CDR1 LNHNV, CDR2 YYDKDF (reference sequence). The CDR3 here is CATSRSRDRHPYEQYF. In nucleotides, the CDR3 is TGTGCCACCAGCAGATCCAGGGACAGGCACCCCTACGAGCAGTACTTC.

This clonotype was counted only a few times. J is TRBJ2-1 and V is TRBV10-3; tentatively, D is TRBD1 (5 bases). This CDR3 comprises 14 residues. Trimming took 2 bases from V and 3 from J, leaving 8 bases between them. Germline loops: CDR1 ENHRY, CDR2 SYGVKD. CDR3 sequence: CAISEGRVYNEQFF. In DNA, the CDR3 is TGTGCCATCAGTGAGGGCAGGGTCTACAATGAGCAGTTCTTC.

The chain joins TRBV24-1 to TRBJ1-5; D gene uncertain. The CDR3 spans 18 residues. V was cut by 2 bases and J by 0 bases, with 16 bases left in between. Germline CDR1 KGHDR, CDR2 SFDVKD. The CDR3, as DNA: TGTGCCACCAGTGATTCAGAAACGGGGAATCTTAGCAATCAGCCCCAGCATTTT. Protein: CATSDSETGNLSNQPQHF.

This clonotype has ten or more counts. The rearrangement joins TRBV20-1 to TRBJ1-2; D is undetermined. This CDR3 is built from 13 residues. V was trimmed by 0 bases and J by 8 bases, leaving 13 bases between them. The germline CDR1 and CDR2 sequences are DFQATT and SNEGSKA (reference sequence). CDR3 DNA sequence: TGCAGTGCTAGAGATCGATTCGGTCTCGGCTACACCTTC. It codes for CSARDRFGLGYTF.

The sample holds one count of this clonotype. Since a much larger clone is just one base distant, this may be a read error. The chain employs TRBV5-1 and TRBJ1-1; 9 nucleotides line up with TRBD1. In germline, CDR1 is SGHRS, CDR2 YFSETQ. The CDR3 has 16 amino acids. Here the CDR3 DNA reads TGCGCCAGCAGCTTGGCCCTAGACAGGGGGGCGGCTGGGGCTCTCTTT. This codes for CASSLALDRGAAGALF.

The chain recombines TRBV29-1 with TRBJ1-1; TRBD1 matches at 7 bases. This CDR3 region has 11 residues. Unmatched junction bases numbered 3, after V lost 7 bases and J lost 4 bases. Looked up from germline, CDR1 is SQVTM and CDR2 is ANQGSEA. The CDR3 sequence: CSAGDSTEAFF. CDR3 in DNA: TGCAGCGCCGGGGACAGCACTGAAGCTTTCTTT. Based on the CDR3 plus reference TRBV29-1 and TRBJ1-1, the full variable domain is SAVISQKPSRDICQRGTSLTIQCQVDSQVTMMFWYRQQPGQSLTLIATANQGSEATYESGFVIDKFPISRPNLTFSTLTVSNMSPEDSSIYLCSAGDSTEAFFGQGTRLTVV.

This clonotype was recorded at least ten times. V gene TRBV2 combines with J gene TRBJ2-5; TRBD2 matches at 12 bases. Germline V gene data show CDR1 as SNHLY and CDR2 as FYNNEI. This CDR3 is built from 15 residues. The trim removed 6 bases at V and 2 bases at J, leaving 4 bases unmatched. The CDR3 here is CASRRLAGAQETQYF. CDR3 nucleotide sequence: TGTGCCAGCAGACGACTAGCGGGGGCACAAGAGACCCAGTACTTC.

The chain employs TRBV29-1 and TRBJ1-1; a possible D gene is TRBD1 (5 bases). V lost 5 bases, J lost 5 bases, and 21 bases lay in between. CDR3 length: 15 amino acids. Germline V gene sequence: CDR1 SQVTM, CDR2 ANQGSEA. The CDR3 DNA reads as TGCAGCGTTCTCACTCGGGACGCCCACGGGACTGAAGCTTTCTTT. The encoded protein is CSVLTRDAHGTEAFF.

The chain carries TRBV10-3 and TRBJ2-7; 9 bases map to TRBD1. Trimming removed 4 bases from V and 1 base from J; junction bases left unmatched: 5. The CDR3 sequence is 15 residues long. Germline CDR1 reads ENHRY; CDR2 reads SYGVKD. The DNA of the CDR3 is TGTGCCATCAGTGGGCCCGGACAGGGGTCCTACGAGCAGTACTTC. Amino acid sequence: CAISGPGQGSYEQYF.

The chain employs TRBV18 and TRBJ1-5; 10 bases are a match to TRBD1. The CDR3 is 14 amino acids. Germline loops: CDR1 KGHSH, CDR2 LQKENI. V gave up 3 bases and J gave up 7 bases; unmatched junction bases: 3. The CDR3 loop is CASSPGQGEQPQHF. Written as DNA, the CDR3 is TGTGCCAGCTCACCTGGACAGGGGGAACAGCCCCAGCATTTT.

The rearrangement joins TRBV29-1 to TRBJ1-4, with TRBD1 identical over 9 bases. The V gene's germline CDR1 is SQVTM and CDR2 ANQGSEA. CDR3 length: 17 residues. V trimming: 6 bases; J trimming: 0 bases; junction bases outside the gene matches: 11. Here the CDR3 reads CSVDPGQGVATNEKLFF. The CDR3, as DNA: TGCAGCGTCGACCCGGGACAGGGAGTTGCAACTAATGAAAAACTGTTTTTT.

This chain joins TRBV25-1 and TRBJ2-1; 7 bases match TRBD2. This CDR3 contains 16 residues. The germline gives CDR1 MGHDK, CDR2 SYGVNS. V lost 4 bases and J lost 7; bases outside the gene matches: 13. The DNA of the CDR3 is TGTGCCAGCAGTGCTAGTCGCGGCGGGGGATCAAATGAGCAGTTCTTC. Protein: CASSASRGGGSNEQFF.

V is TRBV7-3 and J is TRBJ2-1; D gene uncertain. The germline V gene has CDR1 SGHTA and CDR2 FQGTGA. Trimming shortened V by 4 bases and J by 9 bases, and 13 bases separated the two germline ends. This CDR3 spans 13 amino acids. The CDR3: CASSSGPLREQFF. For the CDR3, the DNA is TGTGCCAGCAGCTCTGGTCCCTTGCGTGAGCAGTTCTTC.

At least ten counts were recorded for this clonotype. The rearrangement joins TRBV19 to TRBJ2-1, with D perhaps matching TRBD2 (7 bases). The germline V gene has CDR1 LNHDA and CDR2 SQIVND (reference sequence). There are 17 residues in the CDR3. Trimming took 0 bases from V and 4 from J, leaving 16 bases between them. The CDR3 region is CASSIDRGGGLYNEQFF. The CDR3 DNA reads TGTGCCAGTAGTATAGATCGGGGCGGGGGCCTGTACAATGAGCAGTTCTTC.

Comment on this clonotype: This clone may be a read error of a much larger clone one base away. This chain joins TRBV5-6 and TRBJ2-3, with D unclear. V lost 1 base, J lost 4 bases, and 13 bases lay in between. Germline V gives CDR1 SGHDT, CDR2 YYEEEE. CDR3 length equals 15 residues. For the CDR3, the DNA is TGTGCCAGCAGCTTGAGGCCAGCCAATGCAGATACGCAGTATTTT. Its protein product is CASSLRPANADTQYF. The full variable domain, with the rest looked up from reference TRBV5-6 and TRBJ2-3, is DAGVTQSPTHLIKTRGQQVTLRCSPKSGHDTVSWYQQALGQGPQFIFQYYEEEERQRGNFPDRFSGHQFPNYSSELNVNALLLGDSALYLCASSLRPANADTQYFGPGTRLTVL.

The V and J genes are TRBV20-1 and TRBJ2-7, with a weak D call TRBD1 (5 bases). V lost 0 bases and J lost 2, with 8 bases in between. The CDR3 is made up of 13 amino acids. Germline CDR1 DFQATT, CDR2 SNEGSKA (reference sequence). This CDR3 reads CSAREAGTYEQYF. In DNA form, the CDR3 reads TGCAGTGCTAGAGAGGCAGGGACCTACGAGCAGTACTTC.